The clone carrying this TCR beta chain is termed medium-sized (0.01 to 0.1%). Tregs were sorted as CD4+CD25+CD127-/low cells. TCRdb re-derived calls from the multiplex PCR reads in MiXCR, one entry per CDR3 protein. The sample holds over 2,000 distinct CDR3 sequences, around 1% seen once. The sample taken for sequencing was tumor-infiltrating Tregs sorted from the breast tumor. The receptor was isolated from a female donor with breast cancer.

CDR3 region: CASSSVINYGYTF. Written as DNA, the CDR3 is TGTGCCAGCAGTTCCGTAATAAACTATGGCTACACCTTC. The gene calls are TRBV12-3 or TRBV12-4 and TRBJ1-2; no definite D call. Trimming removed 4 bases at V and 2 bases at J, with 8 bases between. This CDR3 spans 13 amino acids.